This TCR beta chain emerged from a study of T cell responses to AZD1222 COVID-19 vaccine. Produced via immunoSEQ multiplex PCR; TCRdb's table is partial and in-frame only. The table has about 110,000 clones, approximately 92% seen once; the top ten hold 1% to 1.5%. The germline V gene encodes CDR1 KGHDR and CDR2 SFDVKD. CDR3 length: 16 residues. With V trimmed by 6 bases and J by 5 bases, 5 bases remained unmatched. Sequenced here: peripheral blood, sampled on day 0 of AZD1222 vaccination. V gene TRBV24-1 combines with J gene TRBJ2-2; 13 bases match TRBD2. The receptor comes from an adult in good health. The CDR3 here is CATSRLAGGSTGELFF. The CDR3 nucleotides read TGTGCCACCAGTCGACTAGCGGGAGGAAGTACCGGGGAGCTGTTTTTT.